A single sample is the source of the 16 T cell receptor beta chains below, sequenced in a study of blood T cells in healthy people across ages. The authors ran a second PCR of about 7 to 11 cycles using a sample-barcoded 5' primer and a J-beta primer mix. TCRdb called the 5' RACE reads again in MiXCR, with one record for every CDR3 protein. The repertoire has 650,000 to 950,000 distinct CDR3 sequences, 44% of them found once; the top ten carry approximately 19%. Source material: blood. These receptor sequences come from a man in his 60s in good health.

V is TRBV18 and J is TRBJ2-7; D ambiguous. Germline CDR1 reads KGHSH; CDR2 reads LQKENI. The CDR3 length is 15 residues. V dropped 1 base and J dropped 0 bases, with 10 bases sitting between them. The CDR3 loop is CASSPQPPSSYEQYF. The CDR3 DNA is TGTGCCAGCTCACCACAGCCGCCCAGCTCCTACGAGCAGTACTTC.

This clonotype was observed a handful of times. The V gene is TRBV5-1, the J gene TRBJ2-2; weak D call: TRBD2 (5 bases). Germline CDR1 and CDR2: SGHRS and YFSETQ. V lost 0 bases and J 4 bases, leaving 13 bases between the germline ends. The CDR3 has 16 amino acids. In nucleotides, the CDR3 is TGCGCCAGCAGCTTGGGGCTGGGCGAGGGCACCGGGGAGCTGTTTTTT. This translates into CASSLGLGEGTGELFF.

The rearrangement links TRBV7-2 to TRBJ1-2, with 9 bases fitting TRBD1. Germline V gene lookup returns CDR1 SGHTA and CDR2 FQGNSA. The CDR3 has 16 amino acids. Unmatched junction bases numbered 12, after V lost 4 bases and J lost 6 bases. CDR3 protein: CASSSRGAGQGHGYTF. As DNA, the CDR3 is TGTGCCAGCAGCTCCCGTGGAGCGGGACAGGGCCATGGCTACACCTTC.

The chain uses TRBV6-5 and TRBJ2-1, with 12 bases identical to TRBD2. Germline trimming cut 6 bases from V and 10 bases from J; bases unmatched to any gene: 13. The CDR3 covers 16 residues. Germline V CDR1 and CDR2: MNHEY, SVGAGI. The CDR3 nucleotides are TGTGCCAGCAGGCGGGGGGGACTAGCGGGTTATCGGGAGCAGTTCTTC. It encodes CASRRGGLAGYREQFF.

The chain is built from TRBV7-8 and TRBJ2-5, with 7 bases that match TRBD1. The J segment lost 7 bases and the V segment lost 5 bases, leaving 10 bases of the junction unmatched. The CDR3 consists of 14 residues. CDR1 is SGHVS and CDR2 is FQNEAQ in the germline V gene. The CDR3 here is CASSPGTEFRTQYF. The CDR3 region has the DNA TGTGCCAGCAGCCCCGGGACAGAGTTCAGGACCCAGTACTTC. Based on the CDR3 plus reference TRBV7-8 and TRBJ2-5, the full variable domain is GAGVSQSPRYKVAKRGQDVALRCDPISGHVSLFWYQQALGQGPEFLTYFQNEAQLDKSGLPSDRFFAERPEGSVSTLKIQRTQQEDSAVYLCASSPGTEFRTQYFGPGTRLLVL.

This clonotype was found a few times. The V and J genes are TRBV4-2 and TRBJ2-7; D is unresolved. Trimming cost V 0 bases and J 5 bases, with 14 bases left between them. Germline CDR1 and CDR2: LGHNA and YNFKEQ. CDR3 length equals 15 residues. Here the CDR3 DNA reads TGTGCCAGCAGCCAAGATAATAAGGCTAATGACGAGCAGTACTTC. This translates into CASSQDNKANDEQYF.

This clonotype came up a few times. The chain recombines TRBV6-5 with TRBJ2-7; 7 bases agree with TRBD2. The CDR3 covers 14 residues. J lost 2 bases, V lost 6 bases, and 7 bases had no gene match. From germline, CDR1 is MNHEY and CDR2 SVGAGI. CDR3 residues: CASSQPGGAYEQYF. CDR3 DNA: TGTGCCAGCAGCCAACCGGGGGGTGCCTACGAGCAGTACTTC.

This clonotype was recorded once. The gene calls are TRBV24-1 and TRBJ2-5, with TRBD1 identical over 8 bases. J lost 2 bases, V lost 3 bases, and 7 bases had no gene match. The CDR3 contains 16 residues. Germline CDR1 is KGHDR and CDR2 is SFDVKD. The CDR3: CATSDGGTGRQETQYF. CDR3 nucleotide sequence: TGTGCCACCAGTGATGGGGGGACAGGAAGACAAGAGACCCAGTACTTC.

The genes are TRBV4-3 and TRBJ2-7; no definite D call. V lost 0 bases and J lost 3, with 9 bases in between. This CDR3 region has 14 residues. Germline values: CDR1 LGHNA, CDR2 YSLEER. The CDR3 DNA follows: TGCGCCAGCAGCCAAGAGCTTCTCATCTACGAGCAGTACTTC. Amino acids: CASSQELLIYEQYF.

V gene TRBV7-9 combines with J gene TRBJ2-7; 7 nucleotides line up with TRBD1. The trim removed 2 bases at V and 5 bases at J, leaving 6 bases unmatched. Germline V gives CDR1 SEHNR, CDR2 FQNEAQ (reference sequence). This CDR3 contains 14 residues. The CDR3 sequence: CASSLTGVVNEQYF. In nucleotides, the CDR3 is TGTGCCAGCAGCTTAACAGGGGTGGTCAACGAGCAGTACTTC.

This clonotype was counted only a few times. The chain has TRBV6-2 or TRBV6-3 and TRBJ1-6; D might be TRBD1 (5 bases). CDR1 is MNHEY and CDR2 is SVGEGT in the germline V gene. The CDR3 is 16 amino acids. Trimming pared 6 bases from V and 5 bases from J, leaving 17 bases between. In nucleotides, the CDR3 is TGTGCCAGCAGGGACAACCGCCGACAAGATAATTCACCCCTCCACTTT. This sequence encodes CASRDNRRQDNSPLHF.

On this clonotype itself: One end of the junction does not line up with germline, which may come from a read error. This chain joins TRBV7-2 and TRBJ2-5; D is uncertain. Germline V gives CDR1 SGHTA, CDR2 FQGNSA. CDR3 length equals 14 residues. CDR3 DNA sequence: TGTGCCAGCAGCTCCCGATCATCCCAAGAGACCCGGTACTTC. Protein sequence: CASSSRSSQETRYF.

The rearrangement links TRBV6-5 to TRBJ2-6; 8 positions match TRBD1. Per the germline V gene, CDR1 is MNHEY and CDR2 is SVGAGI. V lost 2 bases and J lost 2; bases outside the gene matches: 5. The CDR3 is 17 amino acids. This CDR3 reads CASSYGQGEAGANVLTF. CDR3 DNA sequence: TGTGCCAGCAGTTACGGACAGGGAGAGGCTGGGGCCAACGTCCTGACTTTC.

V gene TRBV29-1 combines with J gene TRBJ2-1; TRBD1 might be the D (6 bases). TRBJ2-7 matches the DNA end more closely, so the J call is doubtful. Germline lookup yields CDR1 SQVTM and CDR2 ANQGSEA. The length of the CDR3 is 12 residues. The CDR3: CSTGTPYNEQYF. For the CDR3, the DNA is TGCAGCACCGGGACACCCTACAATGAGCAGTACTTC.

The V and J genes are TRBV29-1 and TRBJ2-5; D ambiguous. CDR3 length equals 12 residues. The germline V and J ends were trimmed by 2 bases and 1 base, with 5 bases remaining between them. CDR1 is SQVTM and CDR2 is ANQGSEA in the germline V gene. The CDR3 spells CSVEKVQETQYF. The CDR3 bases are TGCAGCGTTGAAAAAGTCCAAGAGACCCAGTACTTC.

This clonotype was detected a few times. The CDR3 DNA reads as TGTGCCAGCAGCTTATCGGGATACTCCTATAATTCACCCCTCCACTTT. The encoded protein is CASSLSGYSYNSPLHF. The chain links TRBV5-6 to TRBJ1-6, with unresolved D. Germline V gene sequence: CDR1 SGHDT, CDR2 YYEEEE. The V gene lost 2 bases and the J gene lost 0 bases, with 9 bases spanning the gap. The CDR3 extends over 16 amino acids.